The 14 T cell receptor beta chains listed next were all sequenced from one sample in a study of post-analysis software for immune sequencing data. The study's findings and limits: TRBV5-6, TRBV5-1 and TRBV20-1 belonged to a set of a few TRBV segments that were more frequent in patients than controls.

Antigens of these TCRs are unknown. Unique-molecular-identifier-tagged TCR beta cDNA libraries were used. TCRdb independently ran MiXCR on the PCR reads; one entry per CDR3 protein. This table has a few hundred thousand distinct CDR3 sequences, 35% to 45% appearing once. The sample taken for sequencing was blood. Receptors were obtained from a girl aged 10 to 17 with multiple sclerosis.

V and J are TRBV6-5 and TRBJ2-1; TRBD1 agrees at 7 bases. The germline V gene has CDR1 MNHEY and CDR2 SVGAGI. V was pared by 3 bases and J by 3 bases, with 5 bases of the junction left unmatched. This CDR3 contains 15 residues. As DNA, the CDR3 is TGTGCCAGCAGTTATACCGGGACAGACTACAATGAGCAGTTCTTC. Its translation: CASSYTGTDYNEQFF.

This clonotype appeared many times. The J gene is TRBJ2-5, the V gene TRBV5-6, with D maybe TRBD1 (7 bases). Trimming pared 2 bases from V and 5 bases from J, leaving 10 bases between. The CDR3 has 13 residues. Per the germline V gene, CDR1 is SGHDT and CDR2 is YYEEEE. The CDR3 spells CASSFRGAETQYF. The DNA of the CDR3 is TGTGCCAGCAGCTTCAGGGGGGCGGAGACCCAGTACTTC.

Worth noting for this clonotype: One base away lies a much larger clone, so this may be a sequencing read error. V gene TRBV20-1 combines with J gene TRBJ2-1; 7 positions match TRBD2. V gave up 3 bases and J gave up 5 bases; unmatched junction bases: 10. CDR3 length: 15 residues. CDR1 and CDR2 from the germline V gene are DFQATT and SNEGSKA (reference sequence). The chain's CDR3 is CSASGLAVSHNEQFF. The CDR3 bases are TGCAGTGCTAGCGGGCTAGCGGTTTCCCACAATGAGCAGTTCTTC.

In its sample, this clonotype was seen many times. The J gene is TRBJ1-2, the V gene TRBV12-3 or TRBV12-4; D gene uncertain. Trimming removed 2 bases from V and 7 bases from J, with 8 bases in between. The CDR3 is 12 amino acids. The CDR3, as DNA: TGTGCCAGCAGTTTAAACCGAGGTGGCTACACCTTC. Its protein product is CASSLNRGGYTF.

In its sample, this clonotype was seen many times. V is TRBV10-3 and J is TRBJ2-1; maybe TRBD2 (5 bases). The germline CDR1 and CDR2 sequences are ENHRY and SYGVKD. This CDR3 comprises 15 residues. V lost 6 bases and J 13 bases, leaving 25 bases between the germline ends. The CDR3 here is CAIRTMDGSDPPQFF. The CDR3 DNA follows: TGTGCCATCAGGACTATGGACGGCTCGGATCCCCCTCAGTTCTTC.

This clonotype was picked up many times. The chain couples TRBV24-1 to TRBJ2-3; tentative D call: TRBD2 (6 bases). The CDR3 spans 14 residues. The V end lost 9 bases, the J end lost 0 bases, and 12 bases lay between the germline ends. CDR1 is KGHDR and CDR2 is SFDVKD in the germline V gene. In nucleotides, the CDR3 is TGTGCCACCCGTAGCGGCACTAGCACAGATACGCAGTATTTT. Protein product: CATRSGTSTDTQYF.

In regard to this clonotype: This may come from a read error, since a much larger clone is one base off. The V and J genes are TRBV20-1 and TRBJ2-1, with D uncertain. The CDR3 has 12 residues. Germline values: CDR1 DFQATT, CDR2 SNEGSKA (reference sequence). The CDR3 nucleotides are TGCGGTGCTAGAGGTCTGGGTTGGGAGCAGTTCTTC. It codes for CGARGLGWEQFF.

This clonotype has a count of ten or more. The V and J genes are TRBV20-1 and TRBJ2-1; no firm D call. Germline assignment: CDR1 DFQATT and CDR2 SNEGSKA (reference sequence). Trimming removed 3 bases at V and 6 bases at J, with 9 bases between. This CDR3 comprises 12 residues. CDR3 amino acids: CSASYRSNEQFF. The CDR3, as DNA: TGCAGTGCTAGTTACAGAAGCAATGAGCAGTTCTTC.

Details on this clonotype: One end of the junction is discordant with germline, which a read error may explain. The gene calls are TRBV7-9 and TRBJ2-1; D remains unclear. Germline CDR1 is SEHNR and CDR2 is FQNEAQ (reference sequence). CDR3 length: 15 amino acids. CDR3 in amino acids: CACSFGTLPGDEQFF. The CDR3 DNA is TGTGCCTGCAGCTTCGGAACTCTCCCGGGCGATGAGCAGTTCTTC. The complete variable domain, with remaining parts taken from reference TRBV7-9 and TRBJ2-1, reads DTGVSQNPRHKITKRGQNVTFRCDPISEHNRLYWYRQTLGQGPEFLTYFQNEAQLEKSRLLSDRFSAERPKGSFSTLEIQRTEQGDSAMYLCACSFGTLPGDEQFFGPGTRLTVL.

The chain carries TRBV27 and TRBJ2-5; tentatively, D is TRBD1 (6 bases). This CDR3 comprises 15 residues. V was clipped by 4 bases and J by 5 bases, with 17 bases between them. Germline V lookup: CDR1 MNHEY, CDR2 SMNVEV (reference sequence). Here the CDR3 reads CASSSKDRWDETQYF. The CDR3 region has the DNA TGTGCCAGCAGTTCGAAAGACAGGTGGGACGAGACCCAGTACTTC.

Concerning this clonotype itself: A read error is possible here, since a much larger clone lies one base away. CDR3 in amino acids: CVSSRDPSSGANVLTF. CDR3 in DNA: TGTGTCAGCAGTCGAGATCCTAGCTCTGGGGCCAACGTCCTGACTTTC. The chain couples TRBV12-3 or TRBV12-4 to TRBJ2-6; D is uncertain. The CDR3 spans 16 residues.

Many counts were recorded for this clonotype. This rearrangement joins TRBV2 to TRBJ1-2, with D unclear. Per the germline V gene, CDR1 is SNHLY and CDR2 is FYNNEI. This CDR3 comprises 18 residues. V gave up 5 bases and J gave up 4 bases, with 26 bases separating them. The CDR3 loop reads CASSPLGITPRVGYGYTF. The DNA of the CDR3 is TGTGCCAGCAGTCCCCTCGGCATCACCCCGCGGGTTGGCTATGGCTACACCTTC.

There are many counts of this clonotype. Here the CDR3 reads CSPRTSGSYLLAKNIQYF. CDR3 DNA sequence: TGCAGCCCCCGGACTAGCGGGAGTTACCTTTTAGCCAAAAACATTCAGTACTTC. The chain is built from TRBV29-1 and TRBJ2-4, with 13 bases aligning to TRBD2. Germline loops: CDR1 SQVTM, CDR2 ANQGSEA. The CDR3 has 18 residues. After removal of 8 bases from V and 0 bases from J, the junction contained 13 bases not matched to a gene.

This chain joins TRBV7-9 and TRBJ2-3, with 9 bases that match TRBD1. V lost 5 bases to trimming and J lost 6 bases; unmatched junction nucleotides: 6. The germline V gene has CDR1 SEHNR and CDR2 FQNEAQ (reference sequence). CDR3 length equals 14 residues. The chain's CDR3 is CASSVQGAEDTQYF. In DNA, the CDR3 is TGTGCCAGCAGCGTACAGGGGGCGGAGGATACGCAGTATTTT.